The 9 T cell receptor beta chains listed next were all sequenced from one sample in a study of human CD8 memory T cell subsets. CCR7+ PD-1+ TIGIT+ early memory CD8+ cells with dysfunctional traits were TPEX. Production of TCR beta libraries used UMI-labeled 5' RACE as the method. No DNA is given; TCRdb re-called the 5' RACE reads and lists each CDR3 protein once. In total, the table holds 9,500 to 13,000 distinct CDR3 sequences. The sequencing input was CD8+ T cells from PBMCs. The receptor set was obtained from a human donor in good health.

The genes are TRBV16 and TRBJ1-1. Germline CDR1 and CDR2: KGHSY and FQNENV. CDR3 length: 11 amino acids. The CDR3 here is CASRPVGEAFF.

This clonotype registers medium-sized (0.01 to 0.1%) by frequency. The V and J genes are TRBV20-1 and TRBJ2-1; TCRdb selects TRBD1, and the lack of DNA leaves this call unchecked. This CDR3 spans 14 amino acids. Germline V gives CDR1 DFQATT, CDR2 SNEGSKA (reference sequence). This chain's CDR3 is CSARDVRGHNEQFF.

The chain has TRBV24-1 and TRBJ2-3; TCRdb designates TRBD2, a call that cannot be tested without DNA. The CDR3 has 18 amino acids. Germline CDR1 is KGHDR and CDR2 is SFDVKD. This chain's CDR3 is CATSDFVGSGPLGDTQYF.

The V and J genes are TRBV5-1 and TRBJ1-1. The length of the CDR3 is 13 residues. Germline CDR1 reads SGHRS; CDR2 reads YFSETQ. The CDR3 spells CASNPSGNTEAFF.

In terms of frequency, this clonotype is medium-sized. This chain links TRBV6-2 or TRBV6-3 with TRBJ2-5. In germline, CDR1 is MNHEY, CDR2 SVGEGT. This CDR3 region has 15 residues. The CDR3 sequence is CASSYVETRGKTQYF.

This clonotype counts as medium-sized by frequency. This CDR3 is CASSSASGLETQYF. The genes are TRBV7-9 and TRBJ2-5; TCRdb's D call of TRBD2 is untestable without DNA. Germline CDR1 reads SEHNR; CDR2 reads FQNEAQ (reference sequence). This CDR3 is 14 amino acids long.

The chain links TRBV7-8 to TRBJ2-1; TCRdb gives TRBD2 as the D gene, but with no DNA this cannot be confirmed. Germline V gene lookup returns CDR1 SGHVS and CDR2 FQNEAQ. The CDR3 consists of 15 residues. The CDR3 sequence is CASSKGSTRVDEQFF.

The CDR3 here is CASSRGQGRNQPQHF. J is TRBJ1-5 and V is TRBV4-2; TCRdb outputs TRBD1, but without DNA this stays unchecked. Looked up from germline, CDR1 is LGHNA and CDR2 is YNFKEQ. The CDR3 spans 15 residues.

This chain uses TRBV20-1 with TRBJ2-1; without DNA, the TCRdb call of TRBD2 cannot be checked. The CDR3 runs to 17 residues. Germline loops: CDR1 DFQATT, CDR2 SNEGSKA (reference sequence). CDR3 protein: CSARGVTASGSYNEQFF.